The entry below describes one T cell receptor beta chain. Specified time point: cycle 4 day 1 (C4D1), after five to seven weeks of nivolumab. There was relapse after autologous stem cell transplantation in every patient, and there was variation in brentuximab vedotin exposure. Sequencing used immunoSEQ multiplex PCR; TCRdb keeps in-frame clones, though not all of them. The sample shows some 96,000 clones, around 93% of them seen only once. This CDR3 comprises 14 residues. Losses at the gene ends were 3 bases for V and 6 bases for J; bases not matched to a gene: 6. Germline-derived CDR1 and CDR2 are MNHNS and SASEGT. This sample is part of a study of PD-1 blockade in classical Hodgkin lymphoma.

The sample consisted of peripheral blood mononuclear cells (PBMCs), taken before the fourth cycle of nivolumab. V and J are TRBV6-1 and TRBJ2-3, with 7 nucleotides matching TRBD2. The sequence was collected from a human donor with classical Hodgkin lymphoma. CDR3 in DNA: TGTGCCAGCAGTGAGAGAGGGAGGGCCGATACGCAGTATTTT. Translated: CASSERGRADTQYF.